The 24 T cell receptor beta chains below come from one sample, sequenced in a study of T cells in tuberculosis. Method: immunoSEQ multiplex PCR; TCRdb's copy keeps in-frame clones and lacks some. This table holds over 25,000 clones, about 95% found once. The sample comprised PBMCs. The receptors stem from a donor between 10 and 35 years old with latent tuberculosis or without tuberculosis infection.

CDR3 DNA: TGTGCCAGCAGCGTGGGACTAGCGGGAGGACCAACCGGGGAGCTGTTTTTT. As protein: CASSVGLAGGPTGELFF. The chain links TRBV9 to TRBJ2-2, with 15 positions matching TRBD2. Trimming cost V 2 bases and J 5 bases; bases outside gene matches: 4. Germline values: CDR1 SGDLS, CDR2 YYNGEE. The CDR3 runs 17 residues.

The rearrangement joins TRBV19 to TRBJ2-5, with 8 bases identical to TRBD2. J was trimmed by 5 bases and V by 0 bases; bases with no gene match: 8. Germline CDR1 is LNHDA and CDR2 is SQIVND (reference sequence). CDR3 length equals 16 residues. The CDR3 region is CASSIDGGASGETQYF. The CDR3 DNA sequence: TGTGCCAGTAGTATAGACGGGGGGGCTTCGGGCGAGACCCAGTACTTC.

The sample holds one count of this clone. This chain uses TRBV5-1 with TRBJ2-7; 7 nucleotides line up with TRBD1. This CDR3 has 16 residues. Germline CDR1 is SGHRS and CDR2 is YFSETQ. V lost 3 bases and J lost 5; bases outside the gene matches: 14. DNA for the CDR3: TGCGCCAGCAGCTGGGGCCCCCTCGACAGGGACAACGAGCAGTACTTC. Translating gives CASSWGPLDRDNEQYF.

J is TRBJ2-7 and V is TRBV6-1, with a weak D call TRBD2 (6 bases). V gave up 2 bases and J gave up 0 bases, with 8 bases separating them. The CDR3 is made up of 14 amino acids. Germline loops: CDR1 MNHNS, CDR2 SASEGT. CDR3 amino acids: CASSETSHSYEQYF. The CDR3 DNA reads as TGTGCCAGCAGTGAAACTAGCCACTCCTACGAGCAGTACTTC.

V gene TRBV7-3 combines with J gene TRBJ2-6, with 9 bases fitting TRBD1. Germline-derived CDR1 and CDR2 are SGHTA and FQGTGA. This CDR3 is 18 amino acids long. With 6 bases clipped from V and 2 bases from J, the junction kept 11 bases outside the gene matches. CDR3 nucleotides: TGTGCCAGCAGTCTCTCGGGGACAGGGAGTACTGGGGCCAACGTCCTGACTTTC. Protein sequence: CASSLSGTGSTGANVLTF. Filled out from reference TRBV7-3 and TRBJ2-6, the complete variable domain reads GAGVSQTPSNKVTEKGKYVELRCDPISGHTALYWYRQSLGQGPEFLIYFQGTGAADDSGLPNDRFFAVRPEGSVSTLKIQRTERGDSAVYLCASSLSGTGSTGANVLTFGAGSRLTVL.

The V gene is TRBV30, the J gene TRBJ1-1; a weak D match, TRBD1 (5 bases). V lost 3 bases and J 1 base, leaving 15 bases between the germline ends. CDR1 GTSNPN and CDR2 SVGIG come from the germline V gene (reference sequence). This CDR3 region has 15 residues. The CDR3 reads CAWRPEGLANTEAFF. The DNA for the CDR3 is TGTGCCTGGAGGCCGGAGGGACTGGCGAACACTGAAGCTTTCTTT.

About this clone itself: Other nucleotide sequences in the sample specify the same CDR3. The chain combines TRBV10-3 with TRBJ2-7; 11 positions agree with TRBD2. The CDR3 sequence is 17 residues long. J gave up 4 bases and V 4 bases, and 12 bases lay outside the gene matches. Germline assignment: CDR1 ENHRY and CDR2 SYGVKD. DNA of the CDR3: TGTGCCATCAGTGCCGGGACTAGCGGAAGAGGCGGTTACGAGCAGTACTTC. Translation: CAISAGTSGRGGYEQYF.

The rearrangement uses TRBV19 and TRBJ2-1; 7 bases map to TRBD2. This CDR3 has 15 residues. V dropped 1 base and J dropped 6; count of bases not matched to a gene: 6. Germline V gene sequence: CDR1 LNHDA, CDR2 SQIVND (reference sequence). The CDR3: CASSIGAPGGNEQFF. The CDR3 nucleotides read TGTGCCAGTAGTATAGGGGCCCCGGGGGGCAATGAGCAGTTCTTC.

There are a few counts of this clone. This chain joins TRBV6-6 and TRBJ2-7; 8 bases fit TRBD1. This CDR3 is built from 12 residues. V gave up 6 bases and J gave up 6 bases; unmatched junction bases: 4. CDR1 MNHNY and CDR2 SVGAGI come from the germline V gene (reference sequence). The CDR3 nucleotides read TGTGCCAGCAGCCCCGACAGGGGCGAGCAGTACTTC. Protein: CASSPDRGEQYF.

The chain recombines TRBV30 with TRBJ2-7, with D perhaps matching TRBD2 (5 bases). The V gene's germline CDR1 is GTSNPN and CDR2 SVGIG (reference sequence). The V and J ends lost 0 bases and 3 bases respectively, with 15 bases between them. The CDR3 runs to 15 residues. The CDR3 region has the DNA TGTGCCTGGAGTGTACCATTGGGAGACTTCTACGAGCAGTACTTC. Translation: CAWSVPLGDFYEQYF.

The rearrangement links TRBV11-2 to TRBJ2-2, with 7 bases fitting TRBD1. Germline assignment: CDR1 SGHAT and CDR2 FQNNGV. This CDR3 region has 15 residues. V gave up 2 bases and J gave up 2 bases; unmatched junction bases: 2. The CDR3 nucleotides are TGTGCCAGCAGCTTACGACAGGGAAACACCGGGGAGCTGTTTTTT. Translation: CASSLRQGNTGELFF.

This sequence joins TRBV11-3 and TRBJ2-7; D might be TRBD1 (5 bases). Trimming cost V 3 bases and J 6 bases, with 9 bases left between them. This CDR3 has 12 amino acids. The V gene's germline CDR1 is SGHNT and CDR2 YENEEA. The CDR3 here is CASSFDSVEQYF. The CDR3 DNA reads as TGTGCCAGCAGCTTCGACAGCGTCGAGCAGTACTTC.

This clone was found once. The chain uses TRBV13 and TRBJ1-1; a possible D gene is TRBD1 (5 bases). Trimming left V 4 bases short and J 1 base short, with 16 bases between. Germline CDR1 is PRHDT and CDR2 is FYEKMQ (reference sequence). The CDR3 extends over 16 amino acids. Here the CDR3 reads CASSSNRGEGNTEAFF. CDR3 nucleotides: TGTGCCAGCAGCTCCAATAGAGGGGAGGGGAACACTGAAGCTTTCTTT.

V is TRBV9 and J is TRBJ2-1; D not certain. This CDR3 is built from 15 residues. Germline V gives CDR1 SGDLS, CDR2 YYNGEE. Trimming stripped 0 bases from V and 3 bases from J, with 10 bases between. In DNA, the CDR3 is TGTGCCAGCAGCGTAGGATCAGATATCTACAATGAGCAGTTCTTC. Encoded protein: CASSVGSDIYNEQFF.

This clone came up once. V is TRBV25-1 and J is TRBJ2-7; D is perhaps TRBD1 (5 bases). The CDR3 sequence is 11 residues long. V shed 7 bases and J shed 3 bases, with 7 bases lying between them. Germline values: CDR1 MGHDK, CDR2 SYGVNS. The DNA of the CDR3 is TGTGCCAGCATCCAGGGCTACGAGCAGTACTTC. As protein: CASIQGYEQYF.

CDR3 amino acids: CASSGGLAGESNEQFF. The CDR3 DNA is TGTGCCAGCAGTGGTGGACTAGCGGGAGAGAGCAATGAGCAGTTCTTC. V is TRBV25-1 and J is TRBJ2-1; TRBD2 aligns across 13 bases. This CDR3 is built from 16 residues. J gave up 6 bases and V 4 bases, and 6 bases lay outside the gene matches. The germline gives CDR1 MGHDK, CDR2 SYGVNS.

The chain combines TRBV2 with TRBJ1-2, with TRBD1 as a possible D gene (5 bases). Germline V gene data show CDR1 as SNHLY and CDR2 as FYNNEI. The CDR3 spans 14 residues. Trimming removed 6 bases from V and 8 bases from J, with 19 bases in between. The CDR3 spells CASSADSYSGGYTF. The CDR3 DNA reads as TGTGCCAGCAGCGCAGACAGTTACAGCGGGGGCTACACCTTC.

The chain has TRBV27 and TRBJ1-1; no reliable D call. Trimming removed 5 bases from V and 4 bases from J, with 8 bases in between. CDR1 MNHEY and CDR2 SMNVEV come from the germline V gene (reference sequence). This CDR3 is built from 12 residues. The CDR3 DNA reads as TGTGCCAGCAGTCCCGGTAGCACTGAAGCTTTCTTT. Translation: CASSPGSTEAFF.

The J gene is TRBJ2-5, the V gene TRBV5-1; 8 bases align to TRBD2. The germline gives CDR1 SGHRS, CDR2 YFSETQ. Germline trimming cut 7 bases from V and 5 bases from J; bases unmatched to any gene: 4. The CDR3 has 12 residues. The CDR3 reads CASGPGGETQYF. DNA for the CDR3: TGCGCCAGCGGGCCGGGAGGGGAGACCCAGTACTTC. The full variable domain, in which reference TRBV5-1 and TRBJ2-5 provide the parts outside the CDR3, is KAGVTQTPRYLIKTRGQQVTLSCSPISGHRSVSWYQQTPGQGLQFLFEYFSETQRNKGNFPGRFSGRQFSNSRSEMNVSTLELGDSALYLCASGPGGETQYFGPGTRLLVL.

The chain recombines TRBV14 with TRBJ2-7; maybe TRBD1 (5 bases). CDR3 length equals 13 residues. CDR1 and CDR2 from the germline V gene are SGHDN and FVKESK. V was shortened by 0 bases and J by 7 bases, with 10 bases between the two germline ends. CDR3 in DNA: TGTGCCAGCAGCCAAGATTACCCAGGGGAGCAGTACTTC. Encoded protein: CASSQDYPGEQYF.

The V and J genes are TRBV11-2 and TRBJ2-1; 9 bases match TRBD1. Germline-derived CDR1 and CDR2 are SGHAT and FQNNGV. Trimming took 3 bases from V and 7 from J; bases not matched to a gene: 13. CDR3 length equals 17 residues. The CDR3 bases are TGTGCCAGCAGCTTCCCGAGGACAGGGGACTTCTCTAATGAGCAGTTCTTC. Its translation: CASSFPRTGDFSNEQFF.

A few counts support this clone. The chain joins TRBV4-1 to TRBJ1-1; the D is unclear. Germline V lookup: CDR1 MGHRA, CDR2 YSYEKL. The CDR3 is 14 amino acids. Trimming removed 1 base from V and 5 bases from J, with 11 bases in between. Written as DNA, the CDR3 is TGCGCCAGCAGCCAAGTTGCGGGTTCTACTGAAGCTTTCTTT. The encoded protein is CASSQVAGSTEAFF.

The chain combines TRBV5-4 with TRBJ1-1; 9 bases are shared with TRBD1. J was trimmed by 3 bases and V by 4 bases; bases with no gene match: 4. The CDR3 loop spans 14 amino acids. CDR1 and CDR2 (germline): SGHNT, YYREEE (reference sequence). The chain's CDR3 is CASSGRTGDTEAFF. CDR3 sequence (DNA): TGTGCCAGCAGCGGGAGGACAGGGGACACTGAAGCTTTCTTT.

V usage is TRBV7-6 and J usage is TRBJ2-5, with D unresolved. Per germline, CDR1 SGHVS and CDR2 FNYEAQ. The CDR3 loop spans 13 amino acids. V lost 5 bases, J lost 4 bases, and 11 bases lay in between. The CDR3 region is CASSPGPGETQYF. CDR3 sequence (DNA): TGTGCCAGCAGCCCGGGTCCTGGAGAGACCCAGTACTTC.